The 26 T cell receptor beta chains presented below share a single source sample, sequenced in a study of CD8 T cells in Susac syndrome. RNA amounts of about 0.5 to 1 ug underwent reverse transcription with random hexamers. TCRdb itself ran the immunoSEQ multiplex PCR reads through MiXCR, one entry per CDR3 protein. Of approximately 120,000 distinct CDR3 sequences listed, 92% are singletons. Sequenced input: CD8+ T cells from PBMCs. The receptors originated from a human donor in good health.

The rearrangement links TRBV6-6 to TRBJ2-3; D possibly corresponds to TRBD2 (6 bases). The CDR3 consists of 14 residues. Looked up from germline, CDR1 is MNHNY and CDR2 is SVGAGI (reference sequence). Trimming stripped 10 bases from V and 1 base from J, with 15 bases between. CDR3 residues: CAIGNSGGTDTQYF. Here the CDR3 DNA reads TGTGCCATCGGTAACTCGGGGGGCACAGATACGCAGTATTTT.

The chain carries TRBV2 and TRBJ1-5, with a possible D match to TRBD1 (6 bases). Germline values: CDR1 SNHLY, CDR2 FYNNEI. The CDR3 has 13 amino acids. V lost 7 bases and J 4 bases, leaving 11 bases between the germline ends. CDR3 in DNA: TGTGCCAGCACGGCAGGGGCGAATCAGCCCCAGCATTTT. Its translation is CASTAGANQPQHF.

The genes are TRBV3-1 and TRBJ1-1; D call uncertain. The germline V and J ends were trimmed by 0 bases and 5 bases, with 10 bases remaining between them. The CDR3 sequence is 14 residues long. From germline, CDR1 is LGHDT and CDR2 YNNKEL (reference sequence). The CDR3 loop reads CASSQDWSNTEAFF. In DNA, the CDR3 is TGTGCCAGCAGCCAAGACTGGTCTAATACTGAAGCTTTCTTT.

The chain has TRBV9 and TRBJ1-4, with 8 positions matching TRBD1. The germline V gene encodes CDR1 SGDLS and CDR2 YYNGEE. The CDR3 spans 17 residues. The J segment lost 4 bases and the V segment lost 2 bases, leaving 10 bases of the junction unmatched. CDR3 loop: CASSVGRGRQDNEKLFF. CDR3 bases: TGTGCCAGCAGCGTGGGCAGGGGGCGACAGGATAATGAAAAACTGTTTTTT.

The sample holds one count of this clonotype. This sequence joins TRBV7-2 and TRBJ2-3, with TRBD2 matching 8 bases. This CDR3 region has 17 residues. CDR1 and CDR2 (germline): SGHTA, FQGNSA. V lost 1 base and J lost 0; bases outside the gene matches: 6. CDR3 coding DNA: TGTGCCAGCAGCTTAGTGGGTAGCGGGGCTAGCACAGATACGCAGTATTTT. It translates to CASSLVGSGASTDTQYF.

The CDR3 region has the DNA TGCAGCGTTGGGACGCCGGGGGTCAATGAGCAGTTCTTC. Protein sequence: CSVGTPGVNEQFF. The J gene is TRBJ2-1, the V gene TRBV29-1, with D perhaps matching TRBD2 (6 bases). This CDR3 is built from 13 residues. CDR1 is SQVTM and CDR2 is ANQGSEA in the germline V gene. V dropped 4 bases and J dropped 6 bases, with 13 bases sitting between them.

J is TRBJ2-7 and V is TRBV7-3; D not certain. Between the trimmed V and J ends, which lost 3 bases and 3 bases, there was a span of 0 bases. Germline CDR1 and CDR2: SGHTA and FQGTGA. The CDR3 covers 10 residues. The CDR3 spells CASSFYEQYF. The CDR3 DNA sequence: TGTGCCAGCAGCTTCTACGAGCAGTACTTC.

The chain combines TRBV29-1 with TRBJ1-1; D gene unclear. V was cut by 4 bases and J by 1 base, with 7 bases left in between. CDR3 length: 12 residues. CDR1 and CDR2 from the germline V gene are SQVTM and ANQGSEA. The CDR3 loop reads CSVVTANTEAFF. As DNA, the CDR3 is TGCAGCGTTGTGACGGCGAACACTGAAGCTTTCTTT. The complete variable domain, with remaining parts taken from reference TRBV29-1 and TRBJ1-1, reads SAVISQKPSRDICQRGTSLTIQCQVDSQVTMMFWYRQQPGQSLTLIATANQGSEATYESGFVIDKFPISRPNLTFSTLTVSNMSPEDSSIYLCSVVTANTEAFFGQGTRLTVV.

The chain couples TRBV28 to TRBJ1-1, with no clear D. CDR1 is MDHEN and CDR2 is SYDVKM in the germline V gene. Deletions cut 11 bases from V and 5 bases from J, with 9 bases between. CDR3 length: 10 amino acids. Here the CDR3 reads CAVRRTEAFF. CDR3 DNA sequence: TGTGCCGTCCGCCGTACTGAAGCTTTCTTT. The variable domain in full, with the rest retrieved from reference TRBV28 and TRBJ1-1, is DVKVTQSSRYLVKRTGEKVFLECVQDMDHENMFWYRQDPGLGLRLIYFSYDVKMKEKGDIPEGYSVSREKKERFSLILESASTNQTSMYLCAVRRTEAFFGQGTRLTVV.

V is TRBV5-1 and J is TRBJ2-1; D gene unclear. The CDR3 spans 14 residues. V was cut by 0 bases and J by 7 bases, with 11 bases left in between. Germline-derived CDR1 and CDR2 are SGHRS and YFSETQ. The CDR3 bases are TGCGCCAGCAGCTTGGAGTCGGTAGCAAATGAGCAGTTCTTC. It encodes CASSLESVANEQFF.

The rearrangement links TRBV29-1 to TRBJ2-6; D gene ambiguous. The ends were cut back, 5 bases at V and 4 bases at J, with 9 bases in the middle. This CDR3 comprises 13 residues. In germline, CDR1 is SQVTM, CDR2 ANQGSEA. In DNA, the CDR3 is TGCAGCGTTTATCAGTCCGGGGCCAACGTCCTGACTTTC. This sequence encodes CSVYQSGANVLTF.

J is TRBJ1-2 and V is TRBV19, with 11 bases that match TRBD1. J was trimmed by 7 bases and V by 8 bases; bases with no gene match: 6. The CDR3 consists of 13 residues. The germline V gene encodes CDR1 LNHDA and CDR2 SQIVND (reference sequence). The CDR3 sequence: CASSGTGGSGYTF. CDR3 DNA sequence: TGTGCCAGTTCCGGGACAGGGGGTTCTGGCTACACCTTC.

The rearrangement links TRBV3-1 to TRBJ2-7, with a tentative D call TRBD2 (5 bases). The V and J ends lost 4 bases and 0 bases respectively, with 19 bases between them. CDR3 length equals 17 residues. Germline CDR1 LGHDT, CDR2 YNNKEL (reference sequence). CDR3 in DNA: TGTGCCAGCAGCCCATATCCAAGGACTCTTAGCTCCTACGAGCAGTACTTC. Its translation: CASSPYPRTLSSYEQYF.

The rearrangement joins TRBV5-1 to TRBJ2-3; D is perhaps TRBD1 (5 bases). This CDR3 comprises 15 residues. The V and J ends lost 2 bases and 6 bases respectively, with 16 bases between them. Germline CDR1 and CDR2: SGHRS and YFSETQ. This CDR3 is CASSFKQANSDTQYF. CDR3 coding DNA: TGCGCCAGCAGCTTCAAACAGGCAAATTCGGATACGCAGTATTTT.

The gene calls are TRBV6-2 or TRBV6-3 and TRBJ2-1; D gene unclear. The V gene lost 2 bases and the J gene lost 4 bases, with 9 bases spanning the gap. The CDR3 consists of 14 residues. The germline CDR1 and CDR2 sequences are MNHEY and SVGEGT. DNA for the CDR3: TGTGCCAGCAGTTACGGAATAGAGTACAATGAGCAGTTCTTC. Amino acids: CASSYGIEYNEQFF.

The gene calls are TRBV20-1 and TRBJ1-5; unclear D gene. From germline, CDR1 is DFQATT and CDR2 SNEGSKA (reference sequence). This CDR3 region has 13 residues. The ends were cut back, 3 bases at V and 11 bases at J, with 17 bases in the middle. CDR3 loop: CSASPGGLSAQHF. The CDR3 nucleotides read TGCAGTGCTAGTCCGGGAGGGTTAAGTGCCCAGCATTTT.

The V gene is TRBV7-9, the J gene TRBJ1-4; no definite D call. Trimming pared 4 bases from V and 4 bases from J, leaving 16 bases between. The germline V gene encodes CDR1 SEHNR and CDR2 FQNEAQ (reference sequence). This CDR3 spans 16 amino acids. The CDR3 nucleotides are TGTGCCAGCAGCTCCGGATCGTTAGGGTTTAATGAAAAACTGTTTTTT. This sequence encodes CASSSGSLGFNEKLFF.

V gene TRBV9 combines with J gene TRBJ2-2, with D maybe TRBD1 (5 bases). Trimming pared 0 bases from V and 7 bases from J, leaving 13 bases between. Germline CDR1 reads SGDLS; CDR2 reads YYNGEE. The CDR3 length is 15 residues. The CDR3 DNA reads TGTGCCAGCAGCGTAGGTGGCTTAAGGGGCGGGGAGCTGTTTTTT. It is translated as CASSVGGLRGGELFF.

V and J are TRBV7-8 and TRBJ1-2, with D possibly TRBD1 on 5 matching bases. The germline V and J ends were trimmed by 5 bases and 4 bases, with 17 bases remaining between them. CDR1 is SGHVS and CDR2 is FQNEAQ in the germline V gene. The CDR3 extends over 15 amino acids. The CDR3 here is CASSGVGGGGYGYTF. The CDR3 bases are TGTGCCAGCAGCGGAGTGGGGGGGGGAGGCTATGGCTACACCTTC.

The V and J genes are TRBV7-2 and TRBJ1-5; 10 positions match TRBD1. Losses at the gene ends were 3 bases for V and 6 bases for J; bases not matched to a gene: 5. The germline V gene encodes CDR1 SGHTA and CDR2 FQGNSA. The length of the CDR3 is 15 residues. CDR3 sequence (DNA): TGTGCCAGCAGCTTCGGGACAGGGGTTTTTCAGCCCCAGCATTTT. Translation: CASSFGTGVFQPQHF.

This clonotype appeared once. The chain is built from TRBV5-1 and TRBJ1-1; TRBD1 might be the D (5 bases). There are 12 residues in the CDR3. V dropped 0 bases and J dropped 11 bases, with 11 bases sitting between them. Germline assignment: CDR1 SGHRS and CDR2 YFSETQ. The CDR3, as DNA: TGCGCCAGCAGCTTGGAGCAGGGACTGGCTTTCTTT. Amino acid sequence: CASSLEQGLAFF.

The chain is built from TRBV29-1 and TRBJ1-2; D is uncertain. Germline V gives CDR1 SQVTM, CDR2 ANQGSEA. Trimming removed 4 bases at V and 6 bases at J, with 15 bases between. The CDR3 covers 13 residues. The CDR3 sequence is CSVGRGGTDGYTF. The CDR3 DNA is TGCAGCGTTGGAAGAGGAGGAACGGATGGCTACACCTTC.

The J gene is TRBJ1-1, the V gene TRBV6-2 or TRBV6-3, with D possibly being TRBD1 (5 bases). The CDR3 loop spans 15 amino acids. The V end lost 2 bases, the J end lost 7 bases, and 17 bases lay between the germline ends. Per the germline V gene, CDR1 is MNHEY and CDR2 is SVGEGT. CDR3 region: CASSYPPRGEGEAFF. The CDR3 bases are TGTGCCAGCAGTTACCCTCCGAGGGGCGAGGGTGAAGCTTTCTTT.

The table lists this clonotype with a count of one. The V call is TRBV4-1, the J call TRBJ1-5; 7 positions agree with TRBD1. This CDR3 comprises 18 residues. V dropped 0 bases and J dropped 2; count of bases not matched to a gene: 10. Germline-derived CDR1 and CDR2 are MGHRA and YSYEKL. The CDR3 DNA reads TGCGCCAGCAGCCAAGATGCCTTCCAGGGGGGAGGCAATCAGCCCCAGCATTTT. This codes for CASSQDAFQGGGNQPQHF.

The rearrangement joins TRBV7-2 to TRBJ2-2, with D uncertain. The CDR3 is 14 amino acids. CDR1 is SGHTA and CDR2 is FQGNSA in the germline V gene. Trimming removed 6 bases at V and 1 base at J, with 9 bases between. The CDR3: CASRRLRNTGELFF. DNA of the CDR3: TGTGCCAGCAGGCGCCTTAGGAACACCGGGGAGCTGTTTTTT.

The rearrangement uses TRBV6-5 and TRBJ1-1, with TRBD1 as a possible D gene (5 bases). V was shortened by 5 bases and J by 3 bases, with 13 bases between the two germline ends. Per the germline V gene, CDR1 is MNHEY and CDR2 is SVGAGI. The CDR3 loop spans 14 amino acids. CDR3 protein: CASSRVPRDTEAFF. For the CDR3, the DNA is TGTGCCAGCAGTAGGGTGCCCAGGGACACTGAAGCTTTCTTT.